Following are 19 T cell receptor beta chains from one sample sequenced in a study of T cells in Graves' hyperthyroidism and ophthalmopathy. TCR beta CDR3 region amplification was performed from RNA transcripts. First-round RT-PCR targeting the TCR CDR3 was performed with the HTBI primer set. Each CDR3 protein gets one entry after TCRdb re-called the multiplex PCR reads with MiXCR. The data contain about 520,000 distinct CDR3 sequences, less than 25% of them singletons. Sequencing input: blood. These receptors were collected from a woman in her 30s with Graves' ophthalmopathy.

A few counts support this clonotype. The chain links TRBV15 to TRBJ1-2; D ambiguous. Trimming pared 1 base from V and 7 bases from J, leaving 13 bases between. Germline V CDR1 and CDR2: LNHNV, YYDKDF (reference sequence). CDR3 length: 14 amino acids. CDR3 amino acids: CATSRGKALSGYTF. Here the CDR3 DNA reads TGTGCCACCAGCAGAGGTAAAGCGCTGAGTGGCTACACCTTC.

The rearrangement joins TRBV12-3 or TRBV12-4 to TRBJ2-3, with unresolved D. The CDR3 totals 14 residues. V lost 1 base, J lost 1 base, and 6 bases lay in between. CDR3 nucleotide sequence: TGTGCCAGCAGTTTAGGGGTTGGCACAGATACGCAGTATTTT. This gives the protein CASSLGVGTDTQYF.

The chain uses TRBV6-1 and TRBJ2-7, with 9 bases matching TRBD1. The CDR3 is 16 residues long. Germline values: CDR1 MNHNS, CDR2 SASEGT. J lost 1 base, V lost 6 bases, and 10 bases had no gene match. CDR3 residues: CASRKTGTGPSYEQYF. The DNA for the CDR3 is TGTGCCAGCAGGAAAACCGGGACAGGGCCATCCTACGAGCAGTACTTC.

The chain uses TRBV12-3 or TRBV12-4 and TRBJ2-5, with TRBD2 matching 9 bases. The CDR3 totals 18 residues. V lost 6 bases to trimming and J lost 5 bases; unmatched junction nucleotides: 19. In DNA form, the CDR3 reads TGTGCCAGCAGCTTGGTCTCCCTTTTAGCGGGAGAGAGTGAGACCCAGTACTTC. As protein: CASSLVSLLAGESETQYF.

This clonotype has ten or more counts. The chain combines TRBV12-3 or TRBV12-4 with TRBJ1-1; a weak D match, TRBD1 (5 bases). With 7 bases removed from V and 8 bases from J, the gap between germline ends came to 11 bases. The CDR3 is 11 amino acids. Written as DNA, the CDR3 is TGTGCCAGCACCCCGACAGCCGAAGCTTTCTTT. This sequence encodes CASTPTAEAFF.

The chain is built from TRBV6-4 and TRBJ1-1; 9 bases align to TRBD1. This CDR3 has 16 amino acids. From germline, CDR1 is MRHNA and CDR2 SNTAGT. The J segment lost 1 base and the V segment lost 2 bases, leaving 5 bases of the junction unmatched. CDR3 in DNA: TGTGCCAGCAGTGACCGGACAGGGGCGGGGAACACTGAAGCTTTCTTT. As protein: CASSDRTGAGNTEAFF.

V and J are TRBV28 and TRBJ2-7; TRBD2 might be the D (6 bases). Per the germline V gene, CDR1 is MDHEN and CDR2 is SYDVKM. The V and J ends lost 4 bases and 1 base respectively, with 14 bases between them. The CDR3 is 15 residues long. CDR3 nucleotides: TGTGCCAGCAGTTCCCTCCCCGGGACTTCCTACGAGCAGTACTTC. Amino acids: CASSSLPGTSYEQYF.

This clonotype was counted at least ten times. The chain recombines TRBV6-5 with TRBJ1-2; a possible D gene is TRBD1 (5 bases). Trimming pared 4 bases from V and 1 base from J, leaving 13 bases between. The CDR3 loop spans 15 amino acids. Germline V gives CDR1 MNHEY, CDR2 SVGAGI. In DNA form, the CDR3 reads TGTGCCAGCAGTTCTGGACGGGGGATTAACTATGGCTACACCTTC. Protein product: CASSSGRGINYGYTF.

There are a few counts of this clonotype. Just one base apart from a much larger clone, this may be a read error. The genes are TRBV12-3 or TRBV12-4 and TRBJ1-5; 7 nucleotides agree with TRBD1. This CDR3 is built from 13 residues. The CDR3 reads CVSAGTANQPQHF. The CDR3 nucleotides are TGTGTCAGCGCCGGGACAGCCAATCAGCCCCAGCATTTT.

This clonotype was seen at least ten times. The chain couples TRBV20-1 to TRBJ2-2; D possibly corresponds to TRBD1 (5 bases). This CDR3 spans 14 amino acids. Per the germline V gene, CDR1 is DFQATT and CDR2 is SNEGSKA (reference sequence). The V and J ends lost 3 bases and 0 bases respectively, with 8 bases between them. CDR3 nucleotide sequence: TGCAGTGCTAGTGGCAGGGCGAACACCGGGGAGCTGTTTTTT. Its translation: CSASGRANTGELFF.

This clonotype came up many times. The V call is TRBV10-1, the J call TRBJ2-7; TRBD1 or TRBD2 may be the D gene (5 bases each). The CDR3 contains 12 residues. The V gene's germline CDR1 is WNHNN and CDR2 SYGVQD (reference sequence). Trimming cost V 2 bases and J 6 bases, with 8 bases left between them. CDR3 DNA sequence: TGCGCCAGCAGTGAGGGGGCGGGCGAGCAGTACTTC. This encodes CASSEGAGEQYF.

At least ten counts were recorded for this clonotype. The CDR3 loop is CASSLDGRMNTEAFF. CDR3 sequence (DNA): TGTGCCAGCAGCTTAGATGGACGGATGAACACTGAAGCTTTCTTT. This chain uses TRBV7-9 with TRBJ1-1; D is unclear. V lost 1 base and J lost 0, with 9 bases in between. The CDR3 spans 15 residues. Looked up from germline, CDR1 is SEHNR and CDR2 is FQNEAQ (reference sequence). The full variable domain, its missing parts supplied by reference TRBV7-9 and TRBJ1-1, is DTGVSQNPRHKITKRGQNVTFRCDPISEHNRLYWYRQTLGQGPEFLTYFQNEAQLEKSRLLSDRFSAERPKGSFSTLEIQRTEQGDSAMYLCASSLDGRMNTEAFFGQGTRLTVV.

In this sample, this clonotype turned up many times. The genes are TRBV20-1 and TRBJ2-4, with a tentative D call TRBD2 (5 bases). V was pared by 5 bases and J by 5 bases, with 28 bases between. The CDR3 runs to 18 residues. Germline values: CDR1 DFQATT, CDR2 SNEGSKA (reference sequence). This chain's CDR3 is CSARPIVDREGSENIQYF. Here the CDR3 DNA reads TGCAGTGCTCGGCCCATTGTGGACCGCGAAGGGAGCGAAAACATTCAGTACTTC.

This clonotype was detected many times. The CDR3: CASSFGEANEQYF. The DNA for the CDR3 is TGTGCCAGCAGTTTTGGGGAGGCAAACGAGCAGTACTTC. V usage is TRBV12-3 or TRBV12-4 and J usage is TRBJ2-7, with D possibly TRBD2 on 6 matching bases. Trimming removed 3 bases from V and 5 bases from J, with 11 bases in between. The CDR3 is 13 amino acids.

This clonotype was observed at least ten times. The chain recombines TRBV28 with TRBJ1-5; no definite D call. The CDR3 loop spans 15 amino acids. V was cut by 1 base and J by 6 bases, with 13 bases left in between. Germline CDR1 is MDHEN and CDR2 is SYDVKM. The CDR3 sequence is CASSLFQQNGQPQHF. DNA for the CDR3: TGTGCCAGCAGTTTATTCCAACAGAATGGTCAGCCCCAGCATTTT.

This clonotype was seen repeatedly, ten times or more. J is TRBJ1-2 and V is TRBV12-3 or TRBV12-4; no reliable D call. The CDR3 is made up of 11 amino acids. The V end was cut by 3 bases, the J end by 9 bases, with 8 bases between. The CDR3 reads CASSFGESYTF. The CDR3 DNA is TGTGCCAGCAGTTTCGGGGAGAGCTACACCTTC.

This clonotype turned up a few times. The J gene is TRBJ2-2, the V gene TRBV20-1; D ambiguous. This CDR3 region has 16 residues. Trimming pared 0 bases from V and 5 bases from J, leaving 16 bases between. The germline V gene encodes CDR1 DFQATT and CDR2 SNEGSKA (reference sequence). The CDR3 nucleotides read TGCAGTGCTAGAGATCAGCGAGGAAGTTTGACCGGGGAGCTGTTTTTT. As protein: CSARDQRGSLTGELFF.

This clonotype was detected ten times or more. A read error may account for a junction end that differs from germline. The chain joins TRBV6-5 to TRBJ1-2, with TRBD1 identical over 8 bases. The CDR3 covers 15 residues. Germline loops: CDR1 MNHEY, CDR2 SVGAGI. CDR3 region: CASSWDRQGQEGYAF. As DNA, the CDR3 is TGTGCCAGCAGTTGGGACCGACAGGGGCAAGAGGGCTACGCCTTC.

This clonotype was seen more than once but under ten times. This chain connects TRBV6-1 to TRBJ1-6, with D unclear. The germline V and J ends were trimmed by 3 bases and 4 bases, with 10 bases remaining between them. The CDR3 has 15 residues. CDR1 MNHNS and CDR2 SASEGT come from the germline V gene. The CDR3 nucleotides are TGTGCCAGCAGTGATTACAGCCTGTATAATTCACCCCTCCACTTT. Residues: CASSDYSLYNSPLHF.